This entry features one T cell receptor (beta chain) sequence. Its antigen is undetermined. This entry is derived from a study of T cells after yellow fever vaccination. V lost 6 bases, J lost 4 bases, and 12 bases stayed unmatched. The CDR3 is 17 amino acids. Template switching by 5'RACE produced TCR cDNA, adding a universal primer site and UMIs. TCRdb analysed the 5' RACE reads with MiXCR anew, one entry per CDR3 protein. Here the sample spans 70,000 or so distinct CDR3 sequences, 7.3% being singletons. Overall study results and limits: Among all clonotypes, a small share was observed in both CD4 and CD8 compartments. Clones from primary vaccination mostly reappeared after the booster (roughly 95% CD4, approximately 91% CD8).

The sequencing used CD8+ T cells sorted from PBMCs, collected more than 8 days after the first yellow fever vaccination. The clonotype originates from a man aged 18 to 30 who received the YFV17D yellow fever vaccine. The gene calls are TRBV12-3 or TRBV12-4 and TRBJ2-1, with 10 bases fitting TRBD1. CDR3 in amino acids: CASSPPAGTGEYNEQFF. The CDR3 DNA reads TGTGCCAGCAGCCCCCCAGCCGGGACAGGGGAATACAATGAGCAGTTCTTC.